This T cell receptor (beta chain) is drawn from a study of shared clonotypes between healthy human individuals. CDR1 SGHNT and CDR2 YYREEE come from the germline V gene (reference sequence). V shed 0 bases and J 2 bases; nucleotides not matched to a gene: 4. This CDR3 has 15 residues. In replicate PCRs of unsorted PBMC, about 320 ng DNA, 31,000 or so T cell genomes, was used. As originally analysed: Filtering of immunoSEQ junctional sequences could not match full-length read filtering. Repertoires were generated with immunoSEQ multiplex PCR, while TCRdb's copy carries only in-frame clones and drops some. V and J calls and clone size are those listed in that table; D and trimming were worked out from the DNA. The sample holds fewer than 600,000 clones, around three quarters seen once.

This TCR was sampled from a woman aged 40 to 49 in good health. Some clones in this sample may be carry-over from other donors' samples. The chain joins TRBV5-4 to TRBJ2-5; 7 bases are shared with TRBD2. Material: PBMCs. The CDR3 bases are TGTGCCAGCAGCTTGGCAGTAGCGGGTCAAGAGACCCAGTACTTC. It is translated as CASSLAVAGQETQYF.